By share of the sample, the clone carrying this T cell receptor beta chain is medium-sized. The target antigen is unknown. This entry comes from a study of spatial heterogeneity in lung cancer. Each CDR3 protein gets one entry after TCRdb re-called the 5' RACE reads with MiXCR. Seen here are about 8,000 distinct CDR3 sequences, roughly 8.8% observed once, and the top ten hold roughly 8.3%. Trimming stripped 0 bases from V and 5 bases from J, with 6 bases between. The CDR3 length is 13 residues. Germline V gene data show CDR1 as LGHNA and CDR2 as YSLEER. Time point given: sample taken at primary tumor resection. General study points: How many expanded intratumoral alpha and beta TCRs were present tracked the tumor mutation count, which was a count of nonsynonymous mutations.

The sequence derives from a male donor with early-stage non-small cell lung cancer. The input for sequencing was lung tumor tissue, taken at surgery. The chain couples TRBV4-3 to TRBJ2-3; D call uncertain. The CDR3 loop reads CASSQDWGDTQYF. In DNA form, the CDR3 reads TGCGCCAGCAGCCAAGATTGGGGAGATACGCAGTATTTT.